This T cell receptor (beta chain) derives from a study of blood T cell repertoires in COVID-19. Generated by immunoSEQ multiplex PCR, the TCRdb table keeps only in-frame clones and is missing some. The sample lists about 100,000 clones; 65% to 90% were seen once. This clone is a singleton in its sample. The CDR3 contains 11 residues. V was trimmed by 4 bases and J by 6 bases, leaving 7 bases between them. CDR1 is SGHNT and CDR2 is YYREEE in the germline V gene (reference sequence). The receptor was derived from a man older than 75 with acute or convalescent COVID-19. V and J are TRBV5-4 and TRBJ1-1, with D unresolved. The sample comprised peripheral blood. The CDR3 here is CASSLGAEAFF. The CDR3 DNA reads TGTGCCAGCAGCCTCGGGGCTGAAGCTTTCTTT.